Below are 29 T cell receptor beta chains sequenced from a single sample in a study of blood T cell repertoires in COVID-19. The table came from immunoSEQ multiplex PCR; TCRdb's copy has only in-frame clones and leaves some out. The sample lists approximately 350,000 clones, 87% occurring once. Sequences were obtained from PBMCs or T cells enriched from blood (not recorded which). Receptors originate from a woman aged 25-40 years who had recovered from COVID-19.

This chain connects TRBV2 to TRBJ2-3; D possibly corresponds to TRBD2 (6 bases). The germline CDR1 and CDR2 sequences are SNHLY and FYNNEI. The germline V and J ends were trimmed by 7 bases and 2 bases, with 13 bases remaining between them. The CDR3 is 14 residues long. CDR3 nucleotides: TGTGCCAGCAACGGGGGACTCTACACAGATACGCAGTATTTT. Translated: CASNGGLYTDTQYF.

The chain uses TRBV19 and TRBJ2-4, with D perhaps matching TRBD1 (5 bases). Germline values: CDR1 LNHDA, CDR2 SQIVND (reference sequence). Trimming took off 7 bases at V and 7 bases at J, with 20 bases between the two ends. The CDR3 loop spans 15 amino acids. CDR3 nucleotides: TGTGCCAGTACGAATTCAGGGCCTCTAAATAACATTCAGTACTTC. It translates to CASTNSGPLNNIQYF.

The chain carries TRBV12-3 or TRBV12-4 and TRBJ1-1; 8 nucleotides line up with TRBD1. Trimming removed 7 bases from V and 1 base from J; junction bases left unmatched: 2. This CDR3 spans 13 amino acids. The CDR3 DNA follows: TGTGCCAGCACGGGGACAGGGAACACTGAAGCTTTCTTT. Encoded protein: CASTGTGNTEAFF.

This chain uses TRBV28 with TRBJ2-7, with D possibly matching TRBD2 (5 bases). The CDR3 consists of 14 residues. Trimming pared 6 bases from V and 5 bases from J, leaving 17 bases between. Germline CDR1 reads MDHEN; CDR2 reads SYDVKM. In DNA form, the CDR3 reads TGTGCCAGCAGCACCCCGGCTAGCACCAACGAGCAGTACTTC. It translates to CASSTPASTNEQYF.

The chain has TRBV29-1 and TRBJ2-7; TRBD2 matches 12 bases. With 7 bases clipped from V and 1 base from J, the junction kept 5 bases outside the gene matches. Germline V gene data show CDR1 as SQVTM and CDR2 as ANQGSEA. This CDR3 spans 14 amino acids. The CDR3, as DNA: TGCAGCGGATTACTAGCGGGGGGATCCTACGAGCAGTACTTC. It translates to CSGLLAGGSYEQYF.

The rearrangement joins TRBV7-2 to TRBJ2-7; possibly TRBD2 for D (6 bases). This CDR3 is built from 15 residues. Germline lookup yields CDR1 SGHTA and CDR2 FQGNSA. With 2 bases removed from V and 2 bases from J, the gap between germline ends came to 13 bases. CDR3: CASSLSGDSAYEQYF. CDR3 DNA sequence: TGTGCCAGCAGCTTATCGGGGGACTCAGCCTACGAGCAGTACTTC.

This clone was seen just once. The rearrangement links TRBV29-1 to TRBJ1-2, with no clear D. The CDR3 consists of 13 residues. Germline assignment: CDR1 SQVTM and CDR2 ANQGSEA. V was trimmed by 2 bases and J by 4 bases, leaving 11 bases between them. CDR3 sequence (DNA): TGCAGCGTTGAAATGAGGGAGACCTATGGCTACACCTTC. This codes for CSVEMRETYGYTF.

The CDR3: CASSTTGGNEQFF. CDR3 bases: TGTGCCAGTAGTACGACAGGGGGCAATGAGCAGTTCTTC. This chain uses TRBV19 with TRBJ2-1, with TRBD1 matching over 9 bases. CDR1 and CDR2 from the germline V gene are LNHDA and SQIVND (reference sequence). This CDR3 region has 13 residues. V shed 4 bases and J 6 bases; nucleotides not matched to a gene: 1.

This clone was picked up a small number of times. The rearrangement links TRBV4-2 to TRBJ2-5; D not resolved. The CDR3 is made up of 12 amino acids. Germline V gene sequence: CDR1 LGHNA, CDR2 YNFKEQ. With 1 base removed from V and 5 bases from J, the gap between germline ends came to 5 bases. The DNA of the CDR3 is TGTGCCAGCAGCCAAGCCAGGGAGACCCAGTACTTC. Translated: CASSQARETQYF.

The chain joins TRBV7-9 to TRBJ1-1; TRBD1 matches at 8 bases. Trimming at V came to 5 bases and at J to 7 bases, leaving 6 bases not matched to a gene. The CDR3 is 13 amino acids. Germline CDR1 and CDR2: SEHNR and FQNEAQ (reference sequence). DNA of the CDR3: TGTGCCAGCAGCCTCCCGGGACAGGATGAAGCTTTCTTT. The encoded protein is CASSLPGQDEAFF. Together with reference TRBV7-9 and TRBJ1-1, the CDR3 gives the full variable domain: DTGVSQNPRHKITKRGQNVTFRCDPISEHNRLYWYRQTLGQGPEFLTYFQNEAQLEKSRLLSDRFSAERPKGSFSTLEIQRTEQGDSAMYLCASSLPGQDEAFFGQGTRLTVV.

The chain combines TRBV11-2 with TRBJ2-1; 8 bases are a match to TRBD1. The ends lost 5 bases at V and 4 bases at J; junction bases unmatched: 7. CDR1 and CDR2 from the germline V gene are SGHAT and FQNNGV. This CDR3 has 15 amino acids. CDR3 region: CASSLGQEEYNEQFF. DNA for the CDR3: TGTGCCAGCAGCCTGGGACAGGAAGAATACAATGAGCAGTTCTTC.

The rearrangement joins TRBV5-6 to TRBJ2-1; 7 bases are a match to TRBD2. With V trimmed by 0 bases and J by 4 bases, 4 bases remained unmatched. Germline values: CDR1 SGHDT, CDR2 YYEEEE. This CDR3 has 15 residues. The CDR3: CASSLGVSGYNEQFF. The CDR3 bases are TGTGCCAGCAGCTTGGGGGTTAGCGGGTACAATGAGCAGTTCTTC. The full variable domain, with the rest looked up from reference TRBV5-6 and TRBJ2-1, is DAGVTQSPTHLIKTRGQQVTLRCSPKSGHDTVSWYQQALGQGPQFIFQYYEEEERQRGNFPDRFSGHQFPNYSSELNVNALLLGDSALYLCASSLGVSGYNEQFFGPGTRLTVL.

V is TRBV20-1 and J is TRBJ1-2; 10 bases are a match to TRBD1. Germline V gene lookup returns CDR1 DFQATT and CDR2 SNEGSKA (reference sequence). With 3 bases clipped from V and 4 bases from J, the junction kept 5 bases outside the gene matches. The CDR3 loop spans 14 amino acids. The CDR3 spells CSASRTGGPYGYTF. The CDR3 region has the DNA TGCAGTGCTAGTCGGACAGGGGGTCCCTATGGCTACACCTTC.

The J gene is TRBJ1-2, the V gene TRBV5-1, with D unclear. The germline CDR1 and CDR2 sequences are SGHRS and YFSETQ. The CDR3 runs 15 residues. The V end was cut by 4 bases, the J end by 5 bases, with 18 bases between. The CDR3 nucleotides are TGCGCCAGCAGCCTGAGTTCCACCACTGTATATGGCTACACCTTC. It translates to CASSLSSTTVYGYTF.

The rearrangement joins TRBV30 to TRBJ1-5, with D tentatively TRBD1 (6 bases). The CDR3 extends over 13 amino acids. The V end lost 5 bases, the J end lost 6 bases, and 14 bases lay between the germline ends. Germline V gives CDR1 GTSNPN, CDR2 SVGIG (reference sequence). This CDR3 reads CAWQGGGVQPQHF. In nucleotides, the CDR3 is TGTGCCTGGCAAGGGGGGGGCGTTCAGCCCCAGCATTTT.

This clone was detected only a few times. The chain recombines TRBV21-1 with TRBJ1-5; TRBD1, the D gene given by the table, was not confirmed from the DNA. TRBV21-1 is a recognized pseudogene. The CDR3 totals 16 residues. Written as DNA, the CDR3 is TGTGCCAGCAGCAACAAATACAGGGGTAGCAATCAGCCCCAGCATTTT. Residues: CASSNKYRGSNQPQHF.

This chain joins TRBV5-6 and TRBJ2-2, with D unresolved. Germline CDR1 reads SGHDT; CDR2 reads YYEEEE. V shed 0 bases and J shed 2 bases, with 5 bases lying between them. This CDR3 has 14 residues. The CDR3 here is CASSLVSNTGELFF. In DNA form, the CDR3 reads TGTGCCAGCAGCTTGGTCAGTAACACCGGGGAGCTGTTTTTT.

This chain joins TRBV29-1 and TRBJ1-2, with D perhaps TRBD1 (6 bases). V was shortened by 1 base and J by 0 bases, with 15 bases between the two germline ends. The germline CDR1 and CDR2 sequences are SQVTM and ANQGSEA. This CDR3 is built from 16 residues. CDR3 nucleotides: TGCAGCGTTGAAGGGGGGACAAGAAATCCTAACTATGGCTACACCTTC. Protein sequence: CSVEGGTRNPNYGYTF.

The rearrangement joins TRBV28 to TRBJ2-7, with a weak D call TRBD2 (6 bases). The ends were cut back, 8 bases at V and 7 bases at J, with 18 bases in the middle. This CDR3 is 13 amino acids long. The germline V gene encodes CDR1 MDHEN and CDR2 SYDVKM. Written as DNA, the CDR3 is TGTGCCAGCTTATCCCGGGAGCGTCAGGAGCAGTACTTC. This translates into CASLSRERQEQYF.

The chain couples TRBV24-1 to TRBJ2-2; unclear D gene. CDR1 is KGHDR and CDR2 is SFDVKD in the germline V gene. The germline V and J ends were trimmed by 3 bases and 8 bases, with 12 bases remaining between them. This CDR3 region has 14 residues. The CDR3 DNA reads TGTGCCACCAGTGATCCGACACCCCCTGGGGAGCTGTTTTTT. It encodes CATSDPTPPGELFF.

The chain links TRBV19 to TRBJ2-2; 9 bases are shared with TRBD1. V shed 4 bases and J 4 bases; nucleotides not matched to a gene: 4. The CDR3 spans 15 residues. CDR1 is LNHDA, CDR2 SQIVND, per germline (reference sequence). The DNA for the CDR3 is TGTGCCAGTAGTACTCCGGGACAGGGCACCGGGGAGCTGTTTTTT. It yields the protein CASSTPGQGTGELFF.

The rearrangement links TRBV7-3 to TRBJ2-7; weak D call: TRBD2 (5 bases). The germline CDR1 and CDR2 sequences are SGHTA and FQGTGA. This CDR3 has 13 amino acids. V was clipped by 8 bases and J by 3 bases, with 14 bases between them. The CDR3 DNA is TGTGCCAGCGCGCTAGCAAAAGACTACGAGCAGTACTTC. Its protein product is CASALAKDYEQYF.

This chain joins TRBV9 and TRBJ2-7, with 9 bases aligning to TRBD1. The V segment lost 1 base and the J segment 1 base; nucleotides outside the gene matches: 9. CDR1 is SGDLS and CDR2 is YYNGEE in the germline V gene. This CDR3 has 17 residues. CDR3 DNA: TGTGCCAGCAGCGTATCCGGGGACAGGGTAGCGTCCTACGAGCAGTACTTC. This sequence encodes CASSVSGDRVASYEQYF.

The V and J genes are TRBV27 and TRBJ1-6, with TRBD1 identical over 8 bases. From germline, CDR1 is MNHEY and CDR2 SMNVEV (reference sequence). With 7 bases clipped from V and 9 bases from J, the junction kept 5 bases outside the gene matches. The CDR3 contains 13 residues. The CDR3 sequence is CASTLQGGSPLHF. The CDR3 DNA follows: TGTGCCAGCACCTTACAGGGGGGTTCACCCCTCCACTTT.

This chain uses TRBV19 with TRBJ2-1; the D gene is possibly TRBD2 (6 bases). Trimming cost V 6 bases and J 8 bases, with 17 bases left between them. The CDR3 spans 14 residues. Germline CDR1 reads LNHDA; CDR2 reads SQIVND (reference sequence). The chain's CDR3 is CASRRTGTADEQFF. The DNA for the CDR3 is TGTGCCAGTAGAAGAACCGGGACTGCTGATGAGCAGTTCTTC.

This chain connects TRBV28 to TRBJ1-1; D is ambiguous. Trimming pared 2 bases from V and 6 bases from J, leaving 4 bases between. Germline V gene data show CDR1 as MDHEN and CDR2 as SYDVKM. There are 11 residues in the CDR3. The CDR3 bases are TGTGCCAGCAGTTTACGGGCTGAAGCTTTCTTT. Translation gives CASSLRAEAFF.

The chain has TRBV7-6 and TRBJ2-3; 10 bases are a match to TRBD2. After removal of 2 bases from V and 5 bases from J, the junction contained 10 bases not matched to a gene. Germline V lookup: CDR1 SGHVS, CDR2 FNYEAQ. The CDR3 loop spans 17 amino acids. The CDR3 sequence: CASSLPPQAGGIDTQYF. Here the CDR3 DNA reads TGTGCCAGCAGCTTACCCCCCCAAGCGGGAGGGATAGATACGCAGTATTTT.

The chain joins TRBV14 to TRBJ2-1; TRBD2 matches at 15 bases. V shed 3 bases and J 9 bases; nucleotides not matched to a gene: 6. Germline lookup yields CDR1 SGHDN and CDR2 FVKESK. This CDR3 contains 16 residues. Here the CDR3 reads CASSHRTSGGVSEQFF. The CDR3 bases are TGTGCCAGCAGCCATCGGACTAGCGGGGGGGTGAGTGAGCAGTTCTTC.

The chain has TRBV18 and TRBJ2-3; the match to TRBD2 covers 7 bases. CDR1 is KGHSH, CDR2 LQKENI, per germline. V gave up 1 base and J gave up 4 bases; unmatched junction bases: 2. The CDR3 loop spans 14 amino acids. This CDR3 reads CASSPQRDADTQYF. The CDR3 coding sequence is TGTGCCAGCTCACCACAGCGGGATGCAGATACGCAGTATTTT.